The next 18 T cell receptor beta chains were all read from a single sample in a study of T cell responses to AZD1222 COVID-19 vaccine. TCRdb's table, derived via immunoSEQ multiplex PCR, lists solely in-frame clones and lacks some. This table has about 150,000 clones, around 91% appearing once. The sequencing here drew on peripheral blood, taken on day 0 of AZD1222 vaccination. Source of these receptors: an adult in good health.

The chain combines TRBV15 with TRBJ1-1; unclear D gene. The CDR3 totals 15 residues. From germline, CDR1 is LNHNV and CDR2 YYDKDF (reference sequence). Trimming pared 1 base from V and 9 bases from J, leaving 18 bases between. CDR3 region: CATSRGGTTGIKAFF. As DNA, the CDR3 is TGTGCCACCAGCAGAGGAGGAACTACGGGGATCAAAGCTTTCTTT.

At least ten counts were recorded for this clone. The gene calls are TRBV6-5 and TRBJ2-7, with D possibly being TRBD1 or TRBD2 (5 bases each). Trimming cost V 4 bases and J 2 bases, with 15 bases left between them. The germline V gene has CDR1 MNHEY and CDR2 SVGAGI. This CDR3 contains 15 residues. The CDR3: CASSLARDGPYEQYF. CDR3 nucleotide sequence: TGTGCCAGCAGTTTAGCCCGGGACGGGCCCTACGAGCAGTACTTC.

The V call is TRBV27, the J call TRBJ2-7; D might be TRBD1 (5 bases). The CDR3 loop spans 15 amino acids. The V and J ends lost 7 bases and 2 bases respectively, with 18 bases between them. Looked up from germline, CDR1 is MNHEY and CDR2 is SMNVEV (reference sequence). For the CDR3, the DNA is TGTGCCAGCATGGGGATCGTGGGGCTTACCTACGAGCAGTACTTC. Translation: CASMGIVGLTYEQYF.

The CDR3 is CASGSAEAFF. CDR3 sequence (DNA): TGTGCCAGTGGGAGCGCTGAAGCTTTCTTT. The rearrangement joins TRBV19 to TRBJ1-1, with D unresolved. Trimming took 8 bases from V and 6 from J, leaving 7 bases between them. The CDR3 runs 10 residues. Germline V CDR1 and CDR2: LNHDA, SQIVND (reference sequence).

The J gene is TRBJ2-7, the V gene TRBV5-4; D may be TRBD2 (6 bases). CDR3 length: 15 residues. In germline, CDR1 is SGHNT, CDR2 YYREEE (reference sequence). CDR3 in amino acids: CASGPGPGAGGEQYF. CDR3 nucleotide sequence: TGTGCGAGCGGCCCCGGACCGGGAGCTGGGGGGGAGCAGTACTTC.

Only one count was recorded for this clone. This chain connects TRBV9 to TRBJ1-4, with D possibly being TRBD1 (5 bases). CDR1 is SGDLS, CDR2 YYNGEE, per germline. Trimming removed 3 bases from V and 5 bases from J, with 14 bases in between. This CDR3 is 15 amino acids long. The CDR3 here is CASSAQDQGNEKLFF. CDR3 sequence (DNA): TGTGCCAGCAGCGCACAGGACCAAGGCAATGAAAAACTGTTTTTT.

The chain is built from TRBV7-2 and TRBJ2-1; D gene ambiguous. In germline, CDR1 is SGHTA, CDR2 FQGNSA. V was clipped by 5 bases and J by 4 bases, with 18 bases between them. The CDR3 is 16 residues long. The DNA for the CDR3 is TGTGCCAGCAGCATAATCCAGACCACGGGTTACAATGAGCAGTTCTTC. As protein: CASSIIQTTGYNEQFF.

The CDR3 sequence is CTSSSRDYPNNEQFF. CDR3 coding DNA: TGCACCAGCAGCTCCCGGGACTATCCAAACAATGAGCAGTTCTTC. This chain links TRBV1 with TRBJ2-1; the table's D gene call, TRBD2, was not cross checked with the DNA. TRBV1 is a pseudogene locus. The CDR3 has 15 residues.

The chain carries TRBV4-3 and TRBJ1-3; D perhaps matches TRBD1 (5 bases). V lost 5 bases, J lost 4 bases, and 21 bases lay in between. This CDR3 region has 17 residues. Germline lookup yields CDR1 LGHNA and CDR2 YSLEER. The CDR3 loop is CASSANLVQGRGNTIYF. In DNA, the CDR3 is TGCGCCAGCAGCGCCAATTTGGTGCAGGGACGCGGAAACACCATATATTTT.

The CDR3 region is CASSLSLPSTDTQYF. CDR3 DNA: TGTGCCAGCAGTTTATCGCTACCTAGCACAGATACGCAGTATTTT. The J gene is TRBJ2-3, the V gene TRBV27; D uncertain. V gave up 0 bases and J gave up 0 bases, with 7 bases separating them. The CDR3 totals 15 residues. CDR1 is MNHEY and CDR2 is SMNVEV in the germline V gene (reference sequence).

The table lists this clone with a count of one. This CDR3 is CASSLFNGGEAFF. The CDR3 DNA follows: TGTGCCAGCAGCTTATTTAATGGGGGCGAAGCTTTCTTT. The rearrangement uses TRBV11-2 and TRBJ1-1, with D possibly matching TRBD1 (6 bases). The V gene lost 2 bases and the J gene lost 8 bases, with 12 bases spanning the gap. Germline V gene sequence: CDR1 SGHAT, CDR2 FQNNGV. The CDR3 is 13 residues long.

The rearrangement joins TRBV28 to TRBJ1-6; perhaps TRBD1 as D (6 bases). Per germline, CDR1 MDHEN and CDR2 SYDVKM. Trimming took off 7 bases at V and 9 bases at J, with 13 bases between the two ends. The CDR3 sequence is 13 residues long. The CDR3 region has the DNA TGTGCCAGCAAGGAGGGGGGTAGTTCACCCCTCCACTTT. This codes for CASKEGGSSPLHF.

The table lists this clone with a count of one. The chain uses TRBV11-1 and TRBJ1-6; D might be TRBD1 (6 bases). The CDR3 length is 14 residues. Germline CDR1 and CDR2: SGHAT and FQDESV (reference sequence). The V end lost 5 bases, the J end lost 7 bases, and 12 bases lay between the germline ends. This CDR3 reads CASSGGQTNSPLHF. In DNA, the CDR3 is TGTGCCAGCAGCGGCGGACAGACCAATTCACCCCTCCACTTT.

The V gene is TRBV5-6, the J gene TRBJ2-5; D not resolved. Germline loops: CDR1 SGHDT, CDR2 YYEEEE. The CDR3 runs 11 residues. V was cut by 2 bases and J by 3 bases, with 2 bases left in between. The CDR3 reads CASSFEETQYF. CDR3 bases: TGTGCCAGCAGCTTCGAAGAGACCCAGTACTTC. The full variable domain, its missing parts supplied by reference TRBV5-6 and TRBJ2-5, is DAGVTQSPTHLIKTRGQQVTLRCSPKSGHDTVSWYQQALGQGPQFIFQYYEEEERQRGNFPDRFSGHQFPNYSSELNVNALLLGDSALYLCASSFEETQYFGPGTRLLVL.

The chain carries TRBV27 and TRBJ1-2, with 9 bases identical to TRBD1. The CDR3 consists of 14 residues. Losses at the gene ends were 4 bases for V and 8 bases for J; bases not matched to a gene: 8. In germline, CDR1 is MNHEY, CDR2 SMNVEV (reference sequence). The CDR3 reads CASSSGQGLLGYTF. Here the CDR3 DNA reads TGTGCCAGCAGTTCGGGACAGGGTCTTCTAGGCTACACCTTC.

This chain connects TRBV19 to TRBJ2-7; 14 bases align to TRBD2. J was trimmed by 3 bases and V by 4 bases; bases with no gene match: 11. The CDR3 spans 18 residues. The germline V gene has CDR1 LNHDA and CDR2 SQIVND (reference sequence). CDR3 DNA: TGTGCCAGTAGTAAAGGAGAGGGACTAGCGGGAGCAGTCTACGAGCAGTACTTC. Its protein product is CASSKGEGLAGAVYEQYF. Looking up the rest from reference TRBV19 and TRBJ2-7 gives the full variable domain: DGGITQSPKYLFRKEGQNVTLSCEQNLNHDAMYWYRQDPGQGLRLIYYSQIVNDFQKGDIAEGYSVSREKKESFPLTVTSAQKNPTAFYLCASSKGEGLAGAVYEQYFGPGTRLTVT.

This clone was recorded a few times. The chain couples TRBV9 to TRBJ1-6; the match to TRBD1 covers 7 bases. V shed 0 bases, J shed 0 bases, and the junction held 3 bases outside the gene matches. Looked up from germline, CDR1 is SGDLS and CDR2 is YYNGEE. The CDR3 loop spans 17 amino acids. The CDR3 region is CASSVAGQSSYNSPLHF. The CDR3 DNA is TGTGCCAGCAGCGTAGCGGGACAGAGCTCCTATAATTCACCCCTCCACTTT.

The chain recombines TRBV7-9 with TRBJ1-4, with D possibly matching TRBD1 (5 bases). Germline-derived CDR1 and CDR2 are SEHNR and FQNEAQ (reference sequence). Trimming left V 4 bases short and J 2 bases short, with 11 bases between. CDR3 length equals 15 residues. The CDR3 reads CASSWPWGTNEKLFF. The CDR3 DNA sequence: TGTGCCAGCAGCTGGCCTTGGGGCACTAATGAAAAACTGTTTTTT.